These 5 T cell receptor beta chains originate from one sample sequenced in a study of OX40 agonist ivuxolimab in advanced cancers. Measured with immunoSEQ multiplex PCR; TCRdb has only the in-frame clones, and not every one. The repertoire holds approximately 66,000 clones, with around four fifths as singletons. Sequencing used CD4+ or CD8+ T cells sorted from blood, obtained in a trial of the OX40 agonist ivuxolimab. Every receptor here comes from an adult with an advanced solid tumor such as melanoma, head and neck, liver or kidney cancer.

The genes are TRBV28 and TRBJ2-4, with 15 bases matching TRBD2. This CDR3 has 19 amino acids. Germline CDR1 reads MDHEN; CDR2 reads SYDVKM. Losses at the gene ends were 6 bases for V and 1 base for J; bases not matched to a gene: 10. The chain's CDR3 is CASRGGTSGGFAAKNIQYF. The CDR3, as DNA: TGTGCCAGCAGGGGAGGGACTAGCGGGGGGTTTGCGGCCAAAAACATTCAGTACTTC.

This clone is a singleton in its sample. The V call is TRBV4-1, the J call TRBJ2-4; D not certain. V lost 0 bases, J lost 2 bases, and 8 bases lay in between. The germline CDR1 and CDR2 sequences are MGHRA and YSYEKL. The CDR3 contains 15 residues. Written as DNA, the CDR3 is TGCGCCAGCAGCCAAGAAAGGTATTCCAAAAACATTCAGTACTTC. Residues: CASSQERYSKNIQYF.

The chain links TRBV15 to TRBJ2-7; a weak D match, TRBD1 (7 bases). There are 14 residues in the CDR3. Deletions cut 3 bases from V and 2 bases from J, with 11 bases between. The germline V gene encodes CDR1 LNHNV and CDR2 YYDKDF (reference sequence). The DNA for the CDR3 is TGTGCCACCAGCAGGGGGGGACAGACCTACGAGCAGTACTTC. As protein: CATSRGGQTYEQYF.

The J gene is TRBJ2-3, the V gene TRBV4-2, with D maybe TRBD2 (5 bases). The germline gives CDR1 LGHNA, CDR2 YNFKEQ. Trimming removed 3 bases at V and 6 bases at J, with 22 bases between. This CDR3 spans 17 amino acids. For the CDR3, the DNA is TGTGCCAGCAGCCAGGATCAGACTACCCTCTCATTGGATACGCAGTATTTT. This gives the protein CASSQDQTTLSLDTQYF.

This clone was observed a single time. This chain uses TRBV7-2 with TRBJ1-5, with D perhaps matching TRBD1 (6 bases). V gave up 4 bases and J gave up 5 bases, with 9 bases separating them. This CDR3 has 13 residues. The germline CDR1 and CDR2 sequences are SGHTA and FQGNSA. CDR3 DNA: TGTGCCAGCAGCTCAAACAGGGATCAGCCCCAGCATTTT. Its protein product is CASSSNRDQPQHF. The full variable domain, with the rest looked up from reference TRBV7-2 and TRBJ1-5, is GAGVSQSPSNKVTEKGKDVELRCDPISGHTALYWYRQSLGQGLEFLIYFQGNSAPDKSGLPSDRFSAERTGGSVSTLTIQRTQQEDSAVYLCASSSNRDQPQHFGDGTRLSIL.